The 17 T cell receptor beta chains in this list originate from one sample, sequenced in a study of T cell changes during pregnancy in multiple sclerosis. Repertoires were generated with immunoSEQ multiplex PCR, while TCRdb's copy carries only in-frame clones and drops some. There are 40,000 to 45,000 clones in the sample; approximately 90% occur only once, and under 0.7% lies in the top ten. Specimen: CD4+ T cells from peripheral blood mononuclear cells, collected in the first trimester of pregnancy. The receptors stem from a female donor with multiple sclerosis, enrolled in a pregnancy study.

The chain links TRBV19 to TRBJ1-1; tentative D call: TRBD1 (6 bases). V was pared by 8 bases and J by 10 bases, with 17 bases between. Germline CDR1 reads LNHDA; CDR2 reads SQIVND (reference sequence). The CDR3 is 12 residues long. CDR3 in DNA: TGTGCCAGTGGGACACCTGTTTCAGGAGCTTTCTTT. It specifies CASGTPVSGAFF.

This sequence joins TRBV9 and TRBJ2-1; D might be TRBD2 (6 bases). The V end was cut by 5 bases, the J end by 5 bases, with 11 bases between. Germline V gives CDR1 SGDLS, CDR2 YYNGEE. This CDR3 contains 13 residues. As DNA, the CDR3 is TGTGCCAGCAGGGGTGGACTACACAATGAGCAGTTCTTC. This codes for CASRGGLHNEQFF.

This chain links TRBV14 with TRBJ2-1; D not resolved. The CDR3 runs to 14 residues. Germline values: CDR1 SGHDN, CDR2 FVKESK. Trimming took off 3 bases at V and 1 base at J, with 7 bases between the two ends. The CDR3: CASSHLTSYNEQFF. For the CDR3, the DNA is TGTGCCAGCAGCCACTTGACTTCCTACAATGAGCAGTTCTTC.

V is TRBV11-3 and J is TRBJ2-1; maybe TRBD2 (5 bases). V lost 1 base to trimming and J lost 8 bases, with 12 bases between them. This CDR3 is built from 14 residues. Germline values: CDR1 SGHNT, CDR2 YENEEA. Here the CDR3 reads CASSLVVGAHEQFF. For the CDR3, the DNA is TGTGCCAGCAGCTTAGTGGTGGGAGCGCATGAGCAGTTCTTC.

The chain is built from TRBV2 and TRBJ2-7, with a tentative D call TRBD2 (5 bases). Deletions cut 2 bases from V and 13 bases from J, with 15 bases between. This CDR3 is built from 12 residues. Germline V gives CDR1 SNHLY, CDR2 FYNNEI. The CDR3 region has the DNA TGTGCCAGCAGTGAACCTCCTAGCTCCCTATACTTC. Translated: CASSEPPSSLYF.

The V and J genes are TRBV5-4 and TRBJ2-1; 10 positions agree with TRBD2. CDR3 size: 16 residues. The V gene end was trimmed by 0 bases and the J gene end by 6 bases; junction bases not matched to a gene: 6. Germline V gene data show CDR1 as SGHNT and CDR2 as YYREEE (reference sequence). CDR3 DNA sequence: TGTGCCAGCAGCTTGGCAGCGGGAGGGAACGTCAATGAGCAGTTCTTC. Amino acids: CASSLAAGGNVNEQFF.

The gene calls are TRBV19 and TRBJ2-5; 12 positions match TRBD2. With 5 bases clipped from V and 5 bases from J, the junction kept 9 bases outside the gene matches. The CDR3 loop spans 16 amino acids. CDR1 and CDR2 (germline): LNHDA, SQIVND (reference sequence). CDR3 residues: CASSAGTSGRMETQYF. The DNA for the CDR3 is TGTGCCAGTAGTGCTGGTACTAGCGGGAGGATGGAGACCCAGTACTTC.

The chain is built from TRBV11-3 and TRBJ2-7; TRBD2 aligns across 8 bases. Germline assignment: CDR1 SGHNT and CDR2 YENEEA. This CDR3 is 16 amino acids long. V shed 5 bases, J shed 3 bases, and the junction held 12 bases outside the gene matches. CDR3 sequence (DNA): TGTGCCAGCAGCCCCCTACGGGGCGGGAGGATCTACGAGCAGTACTTC. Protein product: CASSPLRGGRIYEQYF.

The CDR3 nucleotides read TGCGCCAGCAGCCAAGATCAGGGGTTGGCTGGGGCCAACGTCCTGACTTTC. Translated: CASSQDQGLAGANVLTF. The rearrangement uses TRBV4-3 and TRBJ2-6; tentative D call: TRBD1 (6 bases). Germline V gives CDR1 LGHNA, CDR2 YSLEER. The CDR3 spans 17 residues. V was shortened by 0 bases and J by 2 bases, with 11 bases between the two germline ends.

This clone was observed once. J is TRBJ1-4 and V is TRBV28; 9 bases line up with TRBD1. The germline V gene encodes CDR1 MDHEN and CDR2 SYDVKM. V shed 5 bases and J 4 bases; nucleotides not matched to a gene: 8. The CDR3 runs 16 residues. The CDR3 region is CASSAGQGTINEKLFF. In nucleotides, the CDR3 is TGTGCCAGCAGTGCCGGACAGGGGACAATTAATGAAAAACTGTTTTTT.

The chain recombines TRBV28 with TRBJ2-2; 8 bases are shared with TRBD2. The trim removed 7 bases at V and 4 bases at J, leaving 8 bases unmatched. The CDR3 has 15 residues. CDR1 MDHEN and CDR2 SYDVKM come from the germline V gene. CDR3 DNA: TGTGCCAGCAACCCTACCGGGAGGGGCACCGGGGAGCTGTTTTTT. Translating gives CASNPTGRGTGELFF.

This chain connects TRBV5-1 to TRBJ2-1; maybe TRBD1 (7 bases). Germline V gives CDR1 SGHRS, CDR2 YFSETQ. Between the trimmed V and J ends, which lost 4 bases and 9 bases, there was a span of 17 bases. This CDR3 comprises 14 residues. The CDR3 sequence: CASSQGGSFGEQFF. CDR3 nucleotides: TGCGCCAGCAGCCAGGGGGGTAGCTTCGGTGAGCAGTTCTTC.

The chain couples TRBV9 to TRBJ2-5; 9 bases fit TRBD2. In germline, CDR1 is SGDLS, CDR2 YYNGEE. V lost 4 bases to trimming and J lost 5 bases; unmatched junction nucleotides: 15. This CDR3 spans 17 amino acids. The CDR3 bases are TGTGCCAGCAGCCCAAGAGGGCTAGCGGGATCCGCGGAGACCCAGTACTTC. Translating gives CASSPRGLAGSAETQYF.

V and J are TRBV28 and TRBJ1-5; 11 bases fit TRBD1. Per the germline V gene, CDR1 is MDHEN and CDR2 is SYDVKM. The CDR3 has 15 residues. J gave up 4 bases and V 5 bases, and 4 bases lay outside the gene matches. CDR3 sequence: CASSAGQGANQPQHF. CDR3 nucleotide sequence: TGTGCCAGCAGTGCTGGACAGGGGGCTAATCAGCCCCAGCATTTT.

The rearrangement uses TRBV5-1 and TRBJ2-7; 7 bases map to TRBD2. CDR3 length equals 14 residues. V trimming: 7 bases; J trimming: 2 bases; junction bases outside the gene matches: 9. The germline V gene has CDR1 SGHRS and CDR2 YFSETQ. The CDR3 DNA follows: TGCGCCAGCTCCCTGACTAGCAACCCCTACGAGCAGTACTTC. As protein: CASSLTSNPYEQYF.

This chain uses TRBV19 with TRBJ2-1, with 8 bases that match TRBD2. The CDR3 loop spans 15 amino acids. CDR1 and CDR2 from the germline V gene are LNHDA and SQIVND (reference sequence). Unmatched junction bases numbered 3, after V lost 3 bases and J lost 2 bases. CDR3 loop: CASSIVAGPYNEQFF. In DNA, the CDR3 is TGTGCCAGTAGTATTGTAGCGGGACCCTACAATGAGCAGTTCTTC.

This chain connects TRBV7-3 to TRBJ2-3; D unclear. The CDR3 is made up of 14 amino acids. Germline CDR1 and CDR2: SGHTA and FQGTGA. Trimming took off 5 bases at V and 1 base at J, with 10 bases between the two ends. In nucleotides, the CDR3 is TGTGCCAGCAGCCCCCTGCCGGGCACAGATACGCAGTATTTT. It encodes CASSPLPGTDTQYF. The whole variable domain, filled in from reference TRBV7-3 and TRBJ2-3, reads GAGVSQTPSNKVTEKGKYVELRCDPISGHTALYWYRQSLGQGPEFLIYFQGTGAADDSGLPNDRFFAVRPEGSVSTLKIQRTERGDSAVYLCASSPLPGTDTQYFGPGTRLTVL.